These 9 T cell receptor beta chains were sequenced from one sample in a study of T cells in Graves' hyperthyroidism and ophthalmopathy. Template material for amplifying TCR beta CDR3 regions consisted of RNA transcripts. The HTBI primer set served for first-round RT-PCR of the TCR CDR3. TCRdb reprocessed the multiplex PCR reads via MiXCR and lists one record per CDR3 protein. This repertoire shows about 640,000 distinct CDR3 sequences, around 13% found once; its top ten account for approximately 12%. The source material was blood. The receptor set was obtained from a woman aged 45 to 65 with Graves' ophthalmopathy.

As to this clonotype: A much more abundant neighbour one base away suggests this may be a read error. This chain joins TRBV3-1 and TRBJ2-3, with 7 bases fitting TRBD2. The CDR3 length is 14 residues. In germline, CDR1 is LGHDT, CDR2 YNNKEL (reference sequence). V lost 0 bases and J lost 9; bases outside the gene matches: 6. The CDR3 protein is CASSQEGLSETQYF. As DNA, the CDR3 is TGTGCCAGCAGCCAAGAGGGACTATCGGAAACGCAGTATTTT.

The rearrangement joins TRBV12-3 or TRBV12-4 to TRBJ1-5; no reliable D call. The CDR3 contains 15 residues. With 3 bases removed from V and 0 bases from J, the gap between germline ends came to 9 bases. CDR3 sequence reads: CASSFPSSSNQPQHF. CDR3 sequence (DNA): TGTGCCAGCAGTTTTCCCAGTTCTAGCAATCAGCCCCAGCATTTT.

The chain links TRBV6-1 to TRBJ1-2, with TRBD1 as a possible D gene (5 bases). This CDR3 has 17 residues. V lost 6 bases, J lost 4 bases, and 24 bases lay in between. The germline V gene has CDR1 MNHNS and CDR2 SASEGT. The CDR3 here is CASRHQPGRVVSYGYTF. The CDR3 DNA is TGTGCCAGCAGACATCAGCCGGGGCGCGTTGTCTCCTATGGCTACACCTTC.

This clonotype was found many times. The chain couples TRBV2 to TRBJ2-1; D gene ambiguous. The CDR3 sequence is 14 residues long. Deletions cut 7 bases from V and 0 bases from J, with 10 bases between. Germline CDR1 and CDR2: SNHLY and FYNNEI. The CDR3 nucleotides are TGTGCCAGCAATCCGGCGAGCTCCTACAATGAGCAGTTCTTC. Protein product: CASNPASSYNEQFF.

This clonotype was seen a handful of times. The chain recombines TRBV7-9 with TRBJ1-6, with 9 bases lining up with TRBD1. This CDR3 region has 14 residues. The germline gives CDR1 SEHNR, CDR2 FQNEAQ (reference sequence). Unmatched junction bases numbered 4, after V lost 5 bases and J lost 8 bases. CDR3 sequence (DNA): TGTGCCAGCAGCGCACAGGGGGCTCATTCACCCCTCCACTTT. This gives the protein CASSAQGAHSPLHF.

The sample holds many counts of this clonotype. The chain links TRBV12-3 or TRBV12-4 to TRBJ2-2; 10 bases match TRBD1. CDR3 length equals 15 residues. V shed 4 bases, J shed 6 bases, and the junction held 5 bases outside the gene matches. CDR3 protein: CASSSRTGGSGELFF. In nucleotides, the CDR3 is TGTGCCAGCAGTTCACGGACAGGGGGATCCGGGGAGCTGTTTTTT.

In its sample, this clonotype was seen many times. This chain connects TRBV11-2 to TRBJ2-2; TRBD1 agrees at 12 bases. In germline, CDR1 is SGHAT, CDR2 FQNNGV. CDR3 length: 17 amino acids. Trimming at V came to 0 bases and at J to 6 bases, leaving 5 bases not matched to a gene. CDR3 residues: CASSLEPGQGAAGELFF. As DNA, the CDR3 is TGTGCCAGCAGCTTAGAACCGGGACAGGGGGCGGCCGGGGAGCTGTTTTTT.

The genes are TRBV15 and TRBJ1-5; D remains unclear. Deletions cut 2 bases from V and 3 bases from J, with 11 bases between. This CDR3 has 15 residues. Germline V gene data show CDR1 as LNHNV and CDR2 as YYDKDF (reference sequence). CDR3 bases: TGTGCCACCAGCAGATTTCGGGGTTACAATCAGCCCCAGCATTTT. Its protein is CATSRFRGYNQPQHF.

This clonotype was counted at least ten times. The chain is built from TRBV28 and TRBJ2-7, with D tentatively TRBD1 (7 bases). CDR1 and CDR2 (germline): MDHEN, SYDVKM. The CDR3 is made up of 17 amino acids. Deletions cut 4 bases from V and 3 bases from J, with 22 bases between. This chain's CDR3 is CASSSLPGGTERYEQYF. Here the CDR3 DNA reads TGTGCCAGCAGTTCTTTGCCGGGCGGGACAGAGCGCTACGAGCAGTACTTC.